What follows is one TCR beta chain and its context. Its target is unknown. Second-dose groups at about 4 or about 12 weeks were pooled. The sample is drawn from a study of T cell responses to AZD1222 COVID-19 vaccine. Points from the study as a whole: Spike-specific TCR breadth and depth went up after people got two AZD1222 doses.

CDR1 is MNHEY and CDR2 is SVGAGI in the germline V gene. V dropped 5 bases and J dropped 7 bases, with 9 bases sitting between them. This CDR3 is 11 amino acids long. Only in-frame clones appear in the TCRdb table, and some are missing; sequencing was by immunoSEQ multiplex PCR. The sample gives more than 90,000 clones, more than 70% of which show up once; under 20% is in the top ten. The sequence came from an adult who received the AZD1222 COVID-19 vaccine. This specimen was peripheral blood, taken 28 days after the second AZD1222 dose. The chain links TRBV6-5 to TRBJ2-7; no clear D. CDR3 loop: CASSTRSEQYF. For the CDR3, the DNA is TGTGCCAGCAGTACGAGGTCTGAGCAGTACTTC.